The 5 T cell receptor beta chains listed next were all sequenced from one sample in a study of graft-versus-host responses after intestinal transplantation. What these receptors recognize is not known. The assay was immunoSEQ multiplex PCR, and TCRdb's table has in-frame clones only and misses some. The table has around 50,000 clones, 65% to 85% seen once. The sequencing used unstimulated CD4+ T cells sorted from spleen or lymph node cells, collected before transplant. The receptors originated from a human donor who was the organ donor for an intestinal transplant.

V and J are TRBV6-4 and TRBJ1-1; D gene ambiguous. This CDR3 is built from 12 residues. The V end was cut by 2 bases, the J end by 3 bases, with 4 bases between. Germline CDR1 MRHNA, CDR2 SNTAGT. DNA of the CDR3: TGTGCCAGCAGTGACAGGGACACTGAAGCTTTCTTT. Protein sequence: CASSDRDTEAFF.

V and J are TRBV13 and TRBJ1-2; a weak D match, TRBD1 (5 bases). Germline loops: CDR1 PRHDT, CDR2 FYEKMQ (reference sequence). V was pared by 5 bases and J by 0 bases, with 13 bases between. This CDR3 region has 15 residues. The CDR3 here is CASSPSGTANYGYTF. DNA for the CDR3: TGTGCCAGCAGCCCCTCAGGGACGGCTAACTATGGCTACACCTTC. The full variable domain, completed using reference TRBV13 and TRBJ1-2, is AAGVIQSPRHLIKEKRETATLKCYPIPRHDTVYWYQQGPGQDPQFLISFYEKMQSDKGSIPDRFSAQQFSDYHSELNMSSLELGDSALYFCASSPSGTANYGYTFGSGTRLTVV.

This clone has only a few counts. The J gene is TRBJ2-5, the V gene TRBV6-1; TRBD2 is a possible D gene (6 bases). The CDR3 has 14 residues. CDR1 is MNHNS, CDR2 SASEGT, per germline. The ends were cut back, 3 bases at V and 3 bases at J, with 11 bases in the middle. CDR3 DNA: TGTGCCAGCAGTGAGGGGACTGAGAAAGAGACCCAGTACTTC. It specifies CASSEGTEKETQYF.

This chain connects TRBV2 to TRBJ2-2; 7 nucleotides line up with TRBD1. The CDR3 has 14 residues. Germline values: CDR1 SNHLY, CDR2 FYNNEI. J lost 7 bases, V lost 7 bases, and 9 bases had no gene match. The CDR3 here is CASIKGTAIGELFF. DNA for the CDR3: TGTGCCAGCATTAAGGGGACAGCTATCGGGGAGCTGTTTTTT. The full variable domain, rest sourced from reference TRBV2 and TRBJ2-2, is EPEVTQTPSHQVTQMGQEVILRCVPISNHLYFYWYRQILGQKVEFLVSFYNNEISEKSEIFDDQFSVERPDGSNFTLKIRSTKLEDSAMYFCASIKGTAIGELFFGEGSRLTVL.

V usage is TRBV9 and J usage is TRBJ1-6, with 9 bases lining up with TRBD1. Germline values: CDR1 SGDLS, CDR2 YYNGEE. V lost 0 bases and J lost 9; bases outside the gene matches: 1. CDR3 length equals 14 residues. The CDR3 protein is CASSVGTGVSPLHF. CDR3 DNA sequence: TGTGCCAGCAGCGTAGGGACAGGGGTTTCACCCCTCCACTTT. Looking up the rest from reference TRBV9 and TRBJ1-6 gives the full variable domain: DSGVTQTPKHLITATGQRVTLRCSPRSGDLSVYWYQQSLDQGLQFLIQYYNGEERAKGNILERFSAQQFPDLHSELNLSSLELGDSALYFCASSVGTGVSPLHFGNGTRLTVT.